One sample yielded the 25 T cell receptor beta chains listed below, sequenced in a study of OX40 agonist ivuxolimab in advanced cancers. The method was immunoSEQ multiplex PCR; TCRdb's version includes in-frame clones alone and lacks a portion of them. The sample contains about 88,000 clones, 75% to 90% of which appear only once. The source material was CD4+ or CD8+ T cells sorted from blood, sampled in a trial of the OX40 agonist ivuxolimab. These receptors all come from an adult with an advanced solid tumor such as melanoma, head and neck, liver or kidney cancer.

The chain couples TRBV5-4 to TRBJ1-4; 7 bases map to TRBD1. Germline CDR1 SGHNT, CDR2 YYREEE (reference sequence). V was clipped by 0 bases and J by 7 bases; unmatched bases: 6. The CDR3 extends over 15 amino acids. CDR3 DNA sequence: TGTGCCAGCAGCTTGGGAGGGGGCTTGGGTGAAAAACTGTTTTTT. Its translation: CASSLGGGLGEKLFF.

The rearrangement joins TRBV5-1 to TRBJ2-3, with 7 positions matching TRBD2. The CDR3 is 15 residues long. CDR1 is SGHRS and CDR2 is YFSETQ in the germline V gene. V shed 7 bases, J shed 4 bases, and the junction held 12 bases outside the gene matches. The DNA of the CDR3 is TGCGCCAGCTCCCGAAGCGGGGTTCGGGCAGATACGCAGTATTTT. Protein: CASSRSGVRADTQYF.

This clone has only one observation. This chain uses TRBV5-4 with TRBJ2-3, with 11 bases matching TRBD2. Germline-derived CDR1 and CDR2 are SGHNT and YYREEE (reference sequence). Trimming at V came to 4 bases and at J to 5 bases, leaving 9 bases not matched to a gene. The CDR3 consists of 16 residues. The CDR3 loop is CASSPVAGGRGDTQYF. CDR3 coding DNA: TGTGCCAGCAGCCCAGTAGCGGGGGGGCGTGGAGATACGCAGTATTTT.

The chain couples TRBV30 to TRBJ1-2; 7 bases fit TRBD1. CDR1 and CDR2 (germline): GTSNPN, SVGIG (reference sequence). The CDR3 loop spans 14 amino acids. V lost 4 bases and J lost 3; bases outside the gene matches: 8. The CDR3 is CAWKVFTGDYGYTF. As DNA, the CDR3 is TGTGCCTGGAAGGTTTTTACAGGGGACTATGGCTACACCTTC. Full variable domain (missing parts from reference TRBV30 and TRBJ1-2): SQTIHQWPATLVQPVGSPLSLECTVEGTSNPNLYWYRQAAGRGLQLLFYSVGIGQISSEVPQNLSASRPQDRQFILSSKKLLLSDSGFYLCAWKVFTGDYGYTFGSGTRLTVV.

Only a few counts were recorded for this clone. V gene TRBV25-1 combines with J gene TRBJ1-1; D unresolved. Germline-derived CDR1 and CDR2 are MGHDK and SYGVNS. V lost 5 bases, J lost 8 bases, and 12 bases lay in between. This CDR3 has 12 residues. Here the CDR3 reads CASSSHTSEAFF. CDR3 sequence (DNA): TGTGCCAGCAGTTCCCATACGTCAGAAGCTTTCTTT.

The rearrangement links TRBV5-1 to TRBJ2-3; D possibly corresponds to TRBD2 (6 bases). The ends were cut back, 3 bases at V and 4 bases at J, with 9 bases in the middle. The germline V gene has CDR1 SGHRS and CDR2 YFSETQ. This CDR3 comprises 13 residues. This chain's CDR3 is CASSSTGADTQYF. The CDR3 region has the DNA TGCGCCAGCAGCTCGACGGGGGCAGATACGCAGTATTTT.

The rearrangement links TRBV5-4 to TRBJ2-3; 7 bases line up with TRBD2. Germline V gene data show CDR1 as SGHNT and CDR2 as YYREEE (reference sequence). CDR3 length equals 17 residues. The V and J ends lost 4 bases and 2 bases, in that order; junction bases with no gene match: 13. CDR3 sequence reads: CASSTGTNSFYTDTQYF. In nucleotides, the CDR3 is TGTGCCAGCAGCACCGGGACTAACTCTTTCTACACAGATACGCAGTATTTT.

This clone was counted a single time. CDR3 residues: CASKSSDSSYGYTF. As DNA, the CDR3 is TGTGCCAGCAAATCCTCGGACAGCTCATATGGCTACACCTTC. The genes are TRBV6-6 and TRBJ1-2; tentative D call: TRBD1 (6 bases). Trimming left V 7 bases short and J 5 bases short, with 17 bases between. The CDR3 contains 14 residues. Looked up from germline, CDR1 is MNHNY and CDR2 is SVGAGI (reference sequence).

The chain carries TRBV7-6 and TRBJ2-5; D is ambiguous. The CDR3 extends over 16 amino acids. Germline values: CDR1 SGHVS, CDR2 FNYEAQ. V dropped 5 bases and J dropped 2 bases, with 18 bases sitting between them. CDR3 sequence: CASSRGGGMGQETQYF. As DNA, the CDR3 is TGTGCCAGCAGCCGAGGTGGTGGGATGGGTCAAGAGACCCAGTACTTC.

The chain uses TRBV11-3 and TRBJ2-7, with 9 bases that match TRBD2. The CDR3 is 13 amino acids. The V and J ends lost 9 bases and 4 bases, in that order; junction bases with no gene match: 7. Germline-derived CDR1 and CDR2 are SGHNT and YENEEA. The CDR3 coding sequence is TGTGCCAGTAGTAGCGGGAGCGGGTACGAGCAGTACTTC. It yields the protein CASSSGSGYEQYF.

The gene calls are TRBV9 and TRBJ2-2; 11 positions agree with TRBD2. CDR1 and CDR2 from the germline V gene are SGDLS and YYNGEE. Trimming cost V 0 bases and J 2 bases; bases outside gene matches: 6. The CDR3 covers 18 residues. This chain's CDR3 is CASSVVQLAGANTGELFF. CDR3 DNA sequence: TGTGCCAGCAGCGTAGTTCAACTAGCGGGAGCCAACACCGGGGAGCTGTTTTTT.

The genes are TRBV2 and TRBJ1-1; D is undetermined. This CDR3 contains 13 residues. Germline values: CDR1 SNHLY, CDR2 FYNNEI. The ends were cut back, 7 bases at V and 3 bases at J, with 12 bases in the middle. The CDR3 nucleotides read TGTGCCAGCACCGACCAGGAGGACACTGAAGCTTTCTTT. This gives the protein CASTDQEDTEAFF.

This clone was detected a few times. V is TRBV6-1 and J is TRBJ2-7; 7 positions agree with TRBD1. Germline V CDR1 and CDR2: MNHNS, SASEGT. Germline trimming cut 5 bases from V and 0 bases from J; bases unmatched to any gene: 4. The CDR3 sequence is 14 residues long. In DNA form, the CDR3 reads TGTGCCAGCAGTAGGGCAGGGGGCTCCTACGAGCAGTACGTC. Its translation: CASSRAGGSYEQYV.

The rearrangement uses TRBV6-1 and TRBJ1-1, with a tentative D call TRBD1 (6 bases). V gave up 2 bases and J gave up 1 base, with 20 bases separating them. This CDR3 contains 18 residues. The germline V gene encodes CDR1 MNHNS and CDR2 SASEGT. Here the CDR3 reads CASSERLAGELRNTEAFF. The CDR3 DNA is TGTGCCAGCAGTGAACGTCTGGCAGGGGAGTTGCGGAACACTGAAGCTTTCTTT.

This clone was detected only a few times. V and J are TRBV9 and TRBJ1-2, with 7 positions matching TRBD1. Looked up from germline, CDR1 is SGDLS and CDR2 is YYNGEE. The CDR3 length is 13 residues. J was trimmed by 7 bases and V by 4 bases; bases with no gene match: 7. CDR3 region: CASSLIQGFGYTF. DNA for the CDR3: TGTGCCAGCAGCCTCATACAGGGGTTTGGCTACACCTTC.

The rearrangement links TRBV27 to TRBJ1-2, with D hard to call. The CDR3 runs to 14 residues. Germline CDR1 reads MNHEY; CDR2 reads SMNVEV (reference sequence). The V end was cut by 5 bases, the J end by 7 bases, with 17 bases between. The CDR3 DNA is TGTGCCAGCAGTACCCTCGACCGGCGCGCTGGCTACACCTTC. Protein product: CASSTLDRRAGYTF.

This clone was recorded a few times. The chain combines TRBV9 with TRBJ2-7; the D gene could be TRBD1 or TRBD2 (5 bases each). Germline-derived CDR1 and CDR2 are SGDLS and YYNGEE. The CDR3 covers 13 residues. Trimming shortened V by 4 bases and J by 5 bases, and 13 bases separated the two germline ends. The CDR3 nucleotides are TGTGCCAGCAGCCCACGAGGGGCGGACGAGCAGTACTTC. The encoded protein is CASSPRGADEQYF.

The gene calls are TRBV5-1 and TRBJ2-2, with D possibly being TRBD1 (5 bases). Trimming took 1 base from V and 2 from J, leaving 12 bases between them. CDR3 size: 16 residues. Looked up from germline, CDR1 is SGHRS and CDR2 is YFSETQ. The CDR3 spells CASSLHARGNTGELFF. The DNA for the CDR3 is TGCGCCAGCAGCTTGCATGCTAGGGGTAACACCGGGGAGCTGTTTTTT.

This rearrangement joins TRBV5-4 to TRBJ1-2; a possible D gene is TRBD1 (5 bases). Germline lookup yields CDR1 SGHNT and CDR2 YYREEE (reference sequence). CDR3 size: 14 residues. Deletions cut 2 bases from V and 1 base from J, with 9 bases between. The chain's CDR3 is CASSFGRVNYGYTF. The CDR3 coding sequence is TGTGCCAGCAGCTTCGGCAGGGTTAACTATGGCTACACCTTC.

This chain connects TRBV5-6 to TRBJ2-4, with 10 bases aligning to TRBD1. The CDR3 runs to 15 residues. V shed 2 bases, J shed 5 bases, and the junction held 4 bases outside the gene matches. From germline, CDR1 is SGHDT and CDR2 YYEEEE. The CDR3 here is CASSFRQGAENIQYF. The CDR3 DNA reads TGTGCCAGCAGCTTTCGACAGGGGGCTGAAAACATTCAGTACTTC.

The V gene is TRBV6-1, the J gene TRBJ1-6; the D is unclear. This CDR3 is 14 amino acids long. V was cut by 8 bases and J by 5 bases, with 13 bases left in between. In germline, CDR1 is MNHNS, CDR2 SASEGT. This CDR3 reads CASRIGVDNSPLHF. CDR3 DNA: TGTGCCAGCCGGATTGGGGTCGATAATTCACCCCTCCACTTT.

The gene calls are TRBV21-1 and TRBJ2-1. TRBV21-1 constitutes a pseudogene. This CDR3 contains 16 residues. The CDR3 region is CASSKNGRSVYNEQFF. For the CDR3, the DNA is TGTGCCAGCAGCAAAAACGGCAGATCGGTCTACAATGAGCAGTTCTTC.

The chain recombines TRBV11-2 with TRBJ2-5; unclear D gene. The CDR3 extends over 11 amino acids. Germline values: CDR1 SGHAT, CDR2 FQNNGV. Trimming took 4 bases from V and 4 from J, leaving 4 bases between them. The CDR3, as DNA: TGTGCCAGCAGCTCCTCAGAGACCCAGTACTTC. It codes for CASSSSETQYF. The whole variable domain, remainder taken from reference TRBV11-2 and TRBJ2-5, is EAGVAQSPRYKIIEKRQSVAFWCNPISGHATLYWYQQILGQGPKLLIQFQNNGVVDDSQLPKDRFSAERLKGVDSTLKIQPAKLEDSAVYLCASSSSETQYFGPGTRLLVL.

The chain recombines TRBV19 with TRBJ1-4, with TRBD1 as a possible D gene (5 bases). Trimming stripped 5 bases from V and 4 bases from J, with 14 bases between. This CDR3 has 15 amino acids. Germline CDR1 reads LNHDA; CDR2 reads SQIVND (reference sequence). In DNA form, the CDR3 reads TGTGCCAGTAGTCTCGAAAGGGGCCGTAATGAAAAACTGTTTTTT. Its translation is CASSLERGRNEKLFF.

The rearrangement uses TRBV6-6 and TRBJ1-2; maybe TRBD1 (6 bases). The CDR3 spans 14 residues. The germline V and J ends were trimmed by 6 bases and 6 bases, with 17 bases remaining between them. In germline, CDR1 is MNHNY, CDR2 SVGAGI (reference sequence). CDR3 in DNA: TGTGCCAGCAGCGATAACCAGGGGCAGAATGGCTACACCTTC. Its protein product is CASSDNQGQNGYTF.